This is a list of T cell receptor beta chains from one sample in a study of vaccination and CD4 T cells after COVID-19. TCRdb re-called the PCR reads through MiXCR, storing one row per CDR3 protein. The sample has 9,900 or so distinct CDR3 sequences, about 31% seen once. Antigen specificity for these receptors is unknown. The input for sequencing was CD4+ T cells from blood, cultured in vitro, taken after SARS-CoV-2 vaccination. All receptors come from a human donor who had recovered from COVID-19. Each CDR3 is given with its conserved first and last residue. A D gene is named only where the DNA matches it firmly. Clone size is not always given. Where it is, it says once, few, many or a class for expanded clones.

TRBV19	TRBJ1-5	NA	NA	CASSPKEHQPQHF	TGTGCCAGTAGTCCCAAGGAGCATCAGCCCCAGCATTTT
TRBV20-1	TRBJ2-7	TRBD1	few	CSARDGTDPYEQYF	TGCAGTGCTAGAGATGGGACAGACCCCTACGAGCAGTACTTC
TRBV6-1	TRBJ2-1	NA	NA	CASSEAPRGYEQFF	TGTGCCAGCAGTGAAGCACCCCGGGGGTATGAGCAGTTCTTC
TRBV7-9	TRBJ2-3	NA	few	CASSPRGRGALTSTDTQYF	TGTGCCAGCAGCCCCCGCGGTCGAGGGGCCCTGACTAGCACAGATACGCAGTATTTT
TRBV7-9	TRBJ1-2	TRBD1	few	CASSLAPAGGGYTF	TGTGCCAGCAGCTTAGCCCCGGCAGGGGGCGGCTACACCTTC
TRBV20-1	TRBJ1-5	NA	medium-sized	CSARFSGQPQHF	TGCAGTGCTAGATTTTCCGGGCAGCCCCAGCATTTT
TRBV6-4	TRBJ2-1	NA	NA	CASSRGNSYNEQFF	TGTGCCAGCAGCCGGGGGAACTCCTACAATGAGCAGTTCTTC
TRBV7-6	TRBJ2-5	NA	NA	CASVATAGIGGETQYF	TGTGCCAGTGTAGCGACCGCGGGGATTGGCGGAGAGACCCAGTACTTC
TRBV2	TRBJ1-5	TRBD1	NA	CASSQDRGTYQPQHF	TGTGCCAGCAGCCAAGACAGGGGAACTTATCAGCCCCAGCATTTT
TRBV10-3	TRBJ1-5	TRBD1	few	CAAGTDLNQPQHF	TGTGCCGCGGGGACAGACCTAAATCAGCCCCAGCATTTT
TRBV6-2/TRBV6-3	TRBJ1-2	NA	NA	CASSYRSSGVGYGYTF	TGTGCCAGCAGTTACCGGAGCAGTGGGGTCGGCTATGGCTACACCTTC
TRBV5-6	TRBJ1-5	TRBD1	NA	CASIRQGSNQPQHF	TGTGCCAGCATCCGACAGGGCAGCAATCAGCCCCAGCATTTT
TRBV6-2/TRBV6-3	TRBJ2-2	NA	NA	CASSYGIADVGELFF	TGTGCCAGCAGTTACGGAATAGCGGACGTCGGGGAGCTGTTTTTT
TRBV20-1	TRBJ2-2	TRBD2	few	CSAGNPTGTSYLPGELFF	TGCAGTGCTGGAAACCCAACCGGGACTAGCTATTTGCCCGGGGAGCTGTTTTTT
TRBV19	TRBJ2-5	NA	few	CASSLYQRLETQYF	TGTGCCAGTAGTCTCTACCAGCGGCTCGAGACCCAGTACTTC
TRBV7-2	TRBJ2-7	TRBD2	NA	CASSQLAGLSYEQYF	TGTGCCAGCAGCCAACTAGCGGGTCTCTCCTACGAGCAGTACTTC